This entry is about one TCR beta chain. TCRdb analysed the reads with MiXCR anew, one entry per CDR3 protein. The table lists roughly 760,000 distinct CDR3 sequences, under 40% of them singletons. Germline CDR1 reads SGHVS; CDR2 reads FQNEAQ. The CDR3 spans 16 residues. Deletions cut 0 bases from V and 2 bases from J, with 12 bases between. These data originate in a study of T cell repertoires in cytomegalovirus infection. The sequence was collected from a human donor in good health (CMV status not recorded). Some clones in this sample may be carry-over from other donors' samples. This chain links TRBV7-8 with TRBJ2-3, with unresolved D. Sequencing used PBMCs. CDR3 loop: CASSLARIGVTDTQYF. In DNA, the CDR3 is TGTGCCAGCAGCTTAGCGCGCATCGGAGTCACAGATACGCAGTATTTT.